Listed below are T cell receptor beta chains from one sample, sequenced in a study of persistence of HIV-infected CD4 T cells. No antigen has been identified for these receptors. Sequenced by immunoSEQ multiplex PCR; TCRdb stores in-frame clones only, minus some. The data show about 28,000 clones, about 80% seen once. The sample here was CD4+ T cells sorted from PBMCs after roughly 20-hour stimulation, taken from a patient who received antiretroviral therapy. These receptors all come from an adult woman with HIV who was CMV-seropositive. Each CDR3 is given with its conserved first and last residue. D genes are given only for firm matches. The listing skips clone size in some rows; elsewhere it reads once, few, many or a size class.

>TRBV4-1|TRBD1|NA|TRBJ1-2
TGCGCCAGCAGCCAATTCGCAGGGGGGGTAACCAGTTATGGCTACACCTTC
CASSQFAGGVTSYGYTF
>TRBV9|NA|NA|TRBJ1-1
TGTGCCAGCAGCGAGAACGTGGGAAGCACTGAAGCTTTCTTT
CASSENVGSTEAFF
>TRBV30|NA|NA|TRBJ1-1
TGTGCCTGGAAACGGGGTGATAGAGTGAACACTGAAGCTTTCTTT
CAWKRGDRVNTEAFF
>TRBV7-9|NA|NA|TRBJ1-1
TGTGCCAGCAGCCAAGGGGGGAACACTGAAGCTTTCTTT
CASSQGGNTEAFF
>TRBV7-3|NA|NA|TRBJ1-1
TGTGCCAGCAGCTTACAGGGGCGAGGGACTGAAGCTTTCTTT
CASSLQGRGTEAFF
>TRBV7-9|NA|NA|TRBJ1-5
TGTGCCAGCAGCCCTAACGAGGTGGCTCAGCCCCAGCATTTT
CASSPNEVAQPQHF
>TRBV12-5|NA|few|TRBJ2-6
TGTGCTAGTGGTTTTACCGCTGGGGCCAACGTCCTGACTTTC
CASGFTAGANVLTF
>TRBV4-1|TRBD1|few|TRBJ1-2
TGCGCCAGCAGCCAAGATCCGGGACAGGGCGGCTATGGCTACACCTTC
CASSQDPGQGGYGYTF
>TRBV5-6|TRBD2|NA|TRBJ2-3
TGTGCCAGCAGCCGGACTAGTTATGATACGCAGTATTTT
CASSRTSYDTQYF
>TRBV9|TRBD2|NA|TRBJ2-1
TGTGCCAGCAGCGTAGTAGCGGGGGCGTACAATGAGCAGTTCTTC
CASSVVAGAYNEQFF
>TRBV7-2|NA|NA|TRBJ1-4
TGTGCCAGCAGCCTATCCGGACGGAATGAAAAACTGTTTTTT
CASSLSGRNEKLFF
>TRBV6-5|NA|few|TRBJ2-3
TGTGCCAGCAGTTACCCCCTAGGTATCACAGATACGCAGTATTTT
CASSYPLGITDTQYF
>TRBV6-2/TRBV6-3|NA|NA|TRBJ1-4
TGTGCCAGCAGTATCCGACAGAGTGAAAAACTGTTTTTT
CASSIRQSEKLFF
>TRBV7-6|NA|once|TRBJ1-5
TGTGCCAGCAGCTTAGCGCAAAAAGGTACTCCGAGCCAGCCCCAGCATTTT
CASSLAQKGTPSQPQHF
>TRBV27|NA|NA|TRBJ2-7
TGTGCCAGCAGTTTCCTTCCTTCTACCCTAAACGAGCAGTACTTC
CASSFLPSTLNEQYF
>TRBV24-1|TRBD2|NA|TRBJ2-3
TGTGCCACCAGTGCCGGGGGGAGAACGCACACAGATACGCAGTATTTT
CATSAGGRTHTDTQYF
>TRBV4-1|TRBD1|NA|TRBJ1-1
TGCGCCAGCAGCCCTTGGACAGGACTTCTCACTGAAGCTTTCTTT
CASSPWTGLLTEAFF
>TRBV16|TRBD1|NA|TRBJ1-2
TGTGCCAGCAGTGTCGACAGGGACTATGGCTACACCTTC
CASSVDRDYGYTF
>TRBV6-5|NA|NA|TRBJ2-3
TGTGCCAGCAAACCGGGTCAGAGCACAGATACGCAGTATTTT
CASKPGQSTDTQYF
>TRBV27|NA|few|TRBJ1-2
TGTGCCAGCAGCCAGGGGAACTATGGCTACACCTTC
CASSQGNYGYTF
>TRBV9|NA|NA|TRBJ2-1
TGTGCCAGCAACCCTTTGAGGGGGGACGGTGAGCAGTTCTTC
CASNPLRGDGEQFF
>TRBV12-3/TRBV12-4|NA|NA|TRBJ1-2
TGTGCCAGCAGTTTAAGAGGGGACTATGGCTACACCTTC
CASSLRGDYGYTF
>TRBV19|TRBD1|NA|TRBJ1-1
TGTGCCAGTAGGACAGGGGGCCTGAACACTGAAGCTTTCTTT
CASRTGGLNTEAFF
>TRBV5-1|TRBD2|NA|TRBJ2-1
TGCGCCAGCAGCAGGGAGTTAGCGGGGATGGGCAATGAGCAGTTCTTC
CASSRELAGMGNEQFF
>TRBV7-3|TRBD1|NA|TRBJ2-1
TGTGCCAGCAGCTTAAGCATCGGGACAGGGTATGAGCAGTTCTTC
CASSLSIGTGYEQFF
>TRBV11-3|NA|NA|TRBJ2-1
TGTGCCAGCAGCCCGCCCGGGACACCCTACAATGAGCAGTTCTTC
CASSPPGTPYNEQFF
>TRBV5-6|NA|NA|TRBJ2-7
TGTGCCAGCAGCTTCGGGAAGGCTAAGGAGCAGTACTTC
CASSFGKAKEQYF
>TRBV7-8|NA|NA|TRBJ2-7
TGTGCCAGCAGCTTAGGGAGGTCGGCAGGGGTATATTCCGAGCAGTACTTC
CASSLGRSAGVYSEQYF
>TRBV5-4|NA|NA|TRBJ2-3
TGTGCCAGCAGCTTGGTCGGGACTGGCACAGATACGCAGTATTTT
CASSLVGTGTDTQYF
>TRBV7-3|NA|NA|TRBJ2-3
TGTGCCAGCAGCACCGGGACAACGACCACAGATACGCAGTATTTT
CASSTGTTTTDTQYF
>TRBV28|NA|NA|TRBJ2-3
TGTGCCACCACTTTCGGGGGAGCGGGAGATACGCAGTATTTT
CATTFGGAGDTQYF
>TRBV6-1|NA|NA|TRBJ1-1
TGTGCCAGCAGTGAAATTGGGGGGAGGACTGAAGCTTTCTTT
CASSEIGGRTEAFF
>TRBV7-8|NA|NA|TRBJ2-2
TGTGCCAGCAGCTTGGCGAGACAGGAACGGGAGCTGTTTTTT
CASSLARQERELFF
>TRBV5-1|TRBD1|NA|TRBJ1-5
TGCGCCAGCAGCTTGGGGACAGGAGGTCAGCCCCAGCATTTT
CASSLGTGGQPQHF
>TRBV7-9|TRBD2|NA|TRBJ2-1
TGTGCCAGCAGCTTGAGGGGAGGGGATAGTGAGCAGTTCTTC
CASSLRGGDSEQFF
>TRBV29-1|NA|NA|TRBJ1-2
TGCAGCGTTGGTTCGGTTGGGGGCTACACCTTC
CSVGSVGGYTF
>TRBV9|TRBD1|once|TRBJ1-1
TGTGCCAGCAGCGTACAGGGGGCAGGCACTGAAGCTTTCTTT
CASSVQGAGTEAFF
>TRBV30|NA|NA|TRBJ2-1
TGTGCCTGGAGCAAAAAAGGGAATGAGCAGTTCTTC
CAWSKKGNEQFF
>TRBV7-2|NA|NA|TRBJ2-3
TGTGCCAGCAGCTTAGATCTTCCGAGCACAGATACGCAGTATTTT
CASSLDLPSTDTQYF
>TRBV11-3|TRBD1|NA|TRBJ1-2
TGTGCCAGCAGCGACAGGGGGCCTGGCTACACCTTC
CASSDRGPGYTF
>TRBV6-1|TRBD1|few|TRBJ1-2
TGTGCCAGCAGTTCGGGACAGGGGCAGCTCTATGGCTACACCTTC
CASSSGQGQLYGYTF
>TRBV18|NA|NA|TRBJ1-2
TGTGCCAGCTCACCGGGGGAAGGTGGCTACACCTTC
CASSPGEGGYTF
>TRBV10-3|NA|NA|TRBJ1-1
TGTGCCATCAGCAAAAATTCGAACACTGAAGCTTTCTTT
CAISKNSNTEAFF
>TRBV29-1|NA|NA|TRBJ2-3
TGCAGCGTTGCAGGGAGGCCAGATACGCAGTATTTT
CSVAGRPDTQYF
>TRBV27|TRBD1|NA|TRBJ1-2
TGTGCCAGCAGTCCCTCTTTCGGACAGGTCTATGGCTACACCTTC
CASSPSFGQVYGYTF
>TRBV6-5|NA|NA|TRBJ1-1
TGTGCCAGCAGTTACCAGTCGGTCACTGAAGCTTTCTTT
CASSYQSVTEAFF
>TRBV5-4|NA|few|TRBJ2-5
TGTGCCAGCAGCTTATCCGGTGGAGAGACCCAGTACTTC
CASSLSGGETQYF
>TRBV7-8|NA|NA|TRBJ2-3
TGTGCCAGCAGCTTATGGCATGGGGGGGATACGCAGTATTTT
CASSLWHGGDTQYF
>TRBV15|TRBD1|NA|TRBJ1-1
TGTGCCACCAGCCCTAGGACAGGGGTTGGTTACACTGAAGCTTTCTTT
CATSPRTGVGYTEAFF
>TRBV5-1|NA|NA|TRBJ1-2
TGCGCCAGCAGCTTGGTTTCGGGGGTCTATGGCTACACCTTC
CASSLVSGVYGYTF
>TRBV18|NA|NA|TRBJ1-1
TGTGCCAGCTCACCTCTCGGACGGACCACGAACACTGAAGCTTTCTTT
CASSPLGRTTNTEAFF
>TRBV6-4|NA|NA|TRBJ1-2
TGTGCCAGCAGTGACAGGGTGCGGTATGGCTACACCTTC
CASSDRVRYGYTF
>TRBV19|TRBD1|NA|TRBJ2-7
TGTGCCAGTAGTATAGAAGGGGGCCCCTACGAGCAGTACTTC
CASSIEGGPYEQYF